The clone carrying this TCR beta chain was counted between two and nine times. V was trimmed by 5 bases and J by 11 bases, leaving 27 bases between them. CDR1 DFQATT and CDR2 SNEGSKA come from the germline V gene (reference sequence). The CDR3 has 15 residues. This entry is derived from a study of blood T cells in healthy people across ages. A second PCR, run for about 7 to 11 cycles, used a sample-barcoded 5' primer plus a J-beta primer mix. TCRdb itself ran the 5' RACE reads through MiXCR, one entry per CDR3 protein. The sample has 700,000 to 950,000 distinct CDR3 sequences; 55% to 70% are singletons. Each sample used at least 6 million PBMCs.

Sample: blood. The rearrangement uses TRBV20-1 and TRBJ2-5; D perhaps matches TRBD2 (5 bases). This TCR was recovered from a man aged 25 to 40 in good health. The CDR3, as DNA: TGCAGTGCTCCTGAGGTTAGAGGGAGCGGCCTGGAGCAGTACTTC. Translation: CSAPEVRGSGLEQYF.